Below, 25 T cell receptor beta chains from the same sample are listed, as sequenced in a study of radiation and T cells in renal cell carcinoma. Generated by immunoSEQ multiplex PCR, the TCRdb table keeps only in-frame clones and is missing some. The sample holds some 150,000 clones, around nine tenths seen once. Time point meaning: blood 4 weeks post-SBRT, at nephrectomy. Treatment specified: 15 Gy SBRT to primary tumor, nephrectomy 4 weeks later. Material: blood, obtained from a patient whose treatment included radiotherapy and nephrectomy. These receptors all stem from a woman between 50 and 59 years old with renal cell carcinoma.

This clone is a singleton in its sample. The V call is TRBV28, the J call TRBJ2-5, with no clear D. This CDR3 region has 12 residues. Germline CDR1 and CDR2: MDHEN and SYDVKM. Trimming shortened V by 3 bases and J by 5 bases, and 7 bases separated the two germline ends. Here the CDR3 DNA reads TGTGCCAGCAGTTTGTTGGAGGAGACCCAGTACTTC. It encodes CASSLLEETQYF.

This chain connects TRBV5-5 to TRBJ2-7; 9 positions match TRBD1. Germline lookup yields CDR1 SGHKS and CDR2 YYEKEE (reference sequence). V lost 2 bases, J lost 6 bases, and 3 bases stayed unmatched. CDR3 length: 13 residues. The CDR3 sequence: CASSFQTGGEQYF. The CDR3 DNA reads TGTGCCAGCAGCTTTCAGACAGGGGGCGAGCAGTACTTC.

This clone was seen once. The V gene is TRBV10-2, the J gene TRBJ1-1, with TRBD1 identical over 8 bases. Germline V lookup: CDR1 WSHSY, CDR2 SAAADI. J gave up 5 bases and V 6 bases, and 11 bases lay outside the gene matches. CDR3 size: 15 residues. DNA for the CDR3: TGCGCCAGCAGGATTAATCCTACAGGGGGAACTGAAGCTTTCTTT. Protein product: CASRINPTGGTEAFF.

The rearrangement joins TRBV7-2 to TRBJ1-4; the match to TRBD1 covers 10 bases. The CDR3 length is 15 residues. Germline values: CDR1 SGHTA, CDR2 FQGNSA. Trimming removed 5 bases from V and 6 bases from J; junction bases left unmatched: 6. CDR3 in DNA: TGTGCCAGCAGCACACGGACAGGGGGGGATGAAAAACTGTTTTTT. Its protein product is CASSTRTGGDEKLFF. Using reference TRBV7-2 and TRBJ1-4 for the parts outside the CDR3, the full variable domain is GAGVSQSPSNKVTEKGKDVELRCDPISGHTALYWYRQSLGQGLEFLIYFQGNSAPDKSGLPSDRFSAERTGGSVSTLTIQRTQQEDSAVYLCASSTRTGGDEKLFFGSGTQLSVL.

The V and J genes are TRBV6-1 and TRBJ2-5, with D perhaps given as TRBD1 or TRBD2 (5 bases each). Germline CDR1 reads MNHNS; CDR2 reads SASEGT. CDR3 length: 15 amino acids. V lost 3 bases and J 1 base, leaving 12 bases between the germline ends. In DNA form, the CDR3 reads TGTGCCAGCAGTGATGTGGGGGTCGGCCAAGAGACCCAGTACTTC. Translation: CASSDVGVGQETQYF.

The J gene is TRBJ2-7, the V gene TRBV6-6; 11 nucleotides match TRBD2. There are 15 residues in the CDR3. Per germline, CDR1 MNHNY and CDR2 SVGAGI (reference sequence). After removal of 5 bases from V and 1 base from J, the junction contained 4 bases not matched to a gene. The CDR3 loop is CASSTTSGSSYEQYF. The CDR3 DNA follows: TGTGCCAGCAGTACTACTAGCGGGAGTTCCTACGAGCAGTACTTC.

This clone occurred many times. The gene calls are TRBV13 and TRBJ1-3; 8 bases match TRBD1. Germline CDR1 is PRHDT and CDR2 is FYEKMQ (reference sequence). V lost 5 bases to trimming and J lost 4 bases; unmatched junction nucleotides: 7. The CDR3 consists of 15 residues. For the CDR3, the DNA is TGTGCCAGCAGCCGGGAGGGACAGGAGGGAAACACCATATATTTT. Its translation: CASSREGQEGNTIYF.

This clone was picked up one time. This chain links TRBV4-2 with TRBJ2-2; unclear D gene. Germline CDR1 reads LGHNA; CDR2 reads YNFKEQ. V lost 0 bases and J 5 bases, leaving 4 bases between the germline ends. CDR3 length: 13 residues. The CDR3 nucleotides read TGTGCCAGCAGCCAAGAAAGGACCGGGGAGCTGTTTTTT. The encoded protein is CASSQERTGELFF.

The chain links TRBV5-1 to TRBJ1-3, with 8 bases that match TRBD1. V shed 5 bases and J 2 bases; nucleotides not matched to a gene: 15. This CDR3 contains 18 residues. CDR1 and CDR2 from the germline V gene are SGHRS and YFSETQ. For the CDR3, the DNA is TGCGCCAGCAGGCCAGGGGGCATTCTCGTCGTACCTGGAAACACCATATATTTT. This encodes CASRPGGILVVPGNTIYF.

Here the CDR3 reads CASVGVQGNEQFF. CDR3 nucleotides: TGTGCCAGCGTCGGGGTACAGGGGAATGAGCAGTTCTTC. The rearrangement uses TRBV2 and TRBJ2-1; TRBD1 aligns across 7 bases. J gave up 7 bases and V 8 bases, and 8 bases lay outside the gene matches. The CDR3 covers 13 residues. Germline V gene lookup returns CDR1 SNHLY and CDR2 FYNNEI.

With regard to this clone: One base separates it from a far larger clone, so it is likely a read error. V usage is TRBV4-3 and J usage is TRBJ1-1, with 7 bases that match TRBD1. Germline V gene sequence: CDR1 LGHNA, CDR2 YSLEER. V lost 1 base, J lost 1 base, and 0 bases stayed unmatched. This CDR3 spans 14 amino acids. CDR3 DNA: TGCGCCAGCAGCCAAGGACAGGGGAACACTGAAGCTTTCTTT. Translating it yields CASSQGQGNTEAFF.

This chain connects TRBV30 to TRBJ2-1; 7 bases are a match to TRBD1. The CDR3 runs 13 residues. V was clipped by 1 base and J by 4 bases; unmatched bases: 1. Germline assignment: CDR1 GTSNPN and CDR2 SVGIG (reference sequence). The CDR3 region has the DNA TGTGCCTGGAGTGGCAGGGGGTACAATGAGCAGTTCTTC. Its protein is CAWSGRGYNEQFF. Full variable domain (remainder filled in from reference TRBV30 and TRBJ2-1): SQTIHQWPATLVQPVGSPLSLECTVEGTSNPNLYWYRQAAGRGLQLLFYSVGIGQISSEVPQNLSASRPQDRQFILSSKKLLLSDSGFYLCAWSGRGYNEQFFGPGTRLTVL.

This chain uses TRBV19 with TRBJ1-1; TRBD1 is a possible D gene (5 bases). V dropped 3 bases and J dropped 1 base, with 9 bases sitting between them. The CDR3 totals 14 residues. Germline CDR1 reads LNHDA; CDR2 reads SQIVND (reference sequence). CDR3 loop: CASSMAGRNTEAFF. The CDR3 nucleotides read TGTGCCAGTAGTATGGCAGGGCGGAACACTGAAGCTTTCTTT.

This clone has a single count. This chain connects TRBV7-2 to TRBJ2-3; 9 nucleotides align to TRBD2. CDR1 is SGHTA and CDR2 is FQGNSA in the germline V gene. CDR3 length equals 17 residues. Losses at the gene ends were 4 bases for V and 2 bases for J; bases not matched to a gene: 10. In nucleotides, the CDR3 is TGTGCCAGCAGCTCCCGGGGGCTAGCGGGATTCACAGATACGCAGTATTTT. Its translation is CASSSRGLAGFTDTQYF.

In its sample, this clone was seen once. The CDR3 sequence is CASSLGGSSSYNEQFF. CDR3 sequence (DNA): TGCGCCAGCAGCTTGGGGGGGTCGAGCTCCTACAATGAGCAGTTCTTC. This rearrangement joins TRBV5-1 to TRBJ2-1; D assignment may be TRBD1 or TRBD2 (5 bases each). With 0 bases removed from V and 0 bases from J, the gap between germline ends came to 10 bases. Germline CDR1 and CDR2: SGHRS and YFSETQ. This CDR3 has 16 amino acids. Variable domain in full (rest from reference TRBV5-1 and TRBJ2-1): KAGVTQTPRYLIKTRGQQVTLSCSPISGHRSVSWYQQTPGQGLQFLFEYFSETQRNKGNFPGRFSGRQFSNSRSEMNVSTLELGDSALYLCASSLGGSSSYNEQFFGPGTRLTVL.

V is TRBV5-1 and J is TRBJ1-1; unclear D gene. Germline V gene sequence: CDR1 SGHRS, CDR2 YFSETQ. There are 14 residues in the CDR3. The V end was cut by 1 base, the J end by 1 base, with 8 bases between. This CDR3 is CASSLSYTNTEAFF. The CDR3 coding sequence is TGCGCCAGCAGCTTGTCCTACACGAACACTGAAGCTTTCTTT.

The V and J genes are TRBV20-1 and TRBJ2-1; no reliable D call. Trimming shortened V by 7 bases and J by 9 bases, and 10 bases separated the two germline ends. The V gene's germline CDR1 is DFQATT and CDR2 SNEGSKA (reference sequence). There are 10 residues in the CDR3. The CDR3 loop is CSVVVAEQFF. The CDR3 DNA follows: TGCAGTGTTGTGGTCGCTGAGCAGTTCTTC.

This rearrangement joins TRBV10-1 to TRBJ2-3, with 15 bases aligning to TRBD2. There are 21 residues in the CDR3. Germline lookup yields CDR1 WNHNN and CDR2 SYGVQD (reference sequence). The ends lost 6 bases at V and 8 bases at J; junction bases unmatched: 24. Written as DNA, the CDR3 is TGCGCCAGCAGACATATCCGGGACACCCCGGGACTAGCGGGAGGTCGCGGTACGCAGTATTTT. Residues: CASRHIRDTPGLAGGRGTQYF.

The gene calls are TRBV19 and TRBJ2-4; D uncertain. This CDR3 has 14 amino acids. V was trimmed by 7 bases and J by 2 bases, leaving 12 bases between them. Germline V gives CDR1 LNHDA, CDR2 SQIVND (reference sequence). The CDR3 region has the DNA TGTGCCAGTACAACCCGACGGTCCAAAAACATTCAGTACTTC. Protein: CASTTRRSKNIQYF.

This rearrangement joins TRBV13 to TRBJ2-7; 11 nucleotides match TRBD2. V lost 5 bases and J lost 0; bases outside the gene matches: 9. There are 17 residues in the CDR3. Germline V gene lookup returns CDR1 PRHDT and CDR2 FYEKMQ (reference sequence). For the CDR3, the DNA is TGTGCCAGCAGCCCACCCAGACTAGCGGGGATCTCCTACGAGCAGTACTTC. The encoded protein is CASSPPRLAGISYEQYF.

This rearrangement joins TRBV6-5 to TRBJ2-7; D is ambiguous. The germline CDR1 and CDR2 sequences are MNHEY and SVGAGI. V gave up 6 bases and J gave up 5 bases, with 14 bases separating them. The length of the CDR3 is 13 residues. In DNA form, the CDR3 reads TGTGCCAGCAGATACGGGCCTCTCGACGAGCAGTACTTC. This sequence encodes CASRYGPLDEQYF.

The chain has TRBV5-4 and TRBJ1-1; D is unclear. Trimming shortened V by 3 bases and J by 10 bases, and 10 bases separated the two germline ends. The CDR3 length is 11 residues. CDR1 and CDR2 from the germline V gene are SGHNT and YYREEE (reference sequence). CDR3 coding DNA: TGTGCCAGCAGCTCCCGGGAGGGAGCTTTCTTT. Its protein is CASSSREGAFF.

This chain links TRBV7-2 with TRBJ2-5, with 14 positions matching TRBD2. V lost 5 bases and J lost 2; bases outside the gene matches: 4. The germline V gene encodes CDR1 SGHTA and CDR2 FQGNSA. The CDR3 runs 16 residues. CDR3 bases: TGTGCCAGCAGCACCCGGACTAGCGGGGGGCAAGAGACCCAGTACTTC. Translation: CASSTRTSGGQETQYF.

The chain uses TRBV6-5 and TRBJ2-7, with 9 bases identical to TRBD1. Germline V lookup: CDR1 MNHEY, CDR2 SVGAGI. Trimming took 7 bases from V and 4 from J; bases not matched to a gene: 5. This CDR3 is 13 amino acids long. This CDR3 is CASTGTGPYEQYF. The CDR3 DNA follows: TGTGCCAGCACCGGGACAGGGCCTTACGAGCAGTACTTC.

The chain is built from TRBV23-1 and TRBJ2-5, with 12 positions matching TRBD2. TRBV23-1 is filed as an ORF, its function uncertain. The V and J ends lost 6 bases and 5 bases, in that order; junction bases with no gene match: 13. CDR3 length equals 17 residues. CDR3 in DNA: TGCGCCAGCAGCCTACTTGGGACTAGCGGGTGGCGGGAGACCCAGTACTTC. Residues: CASSLLGTSGWRETQYF.